Below are 11 T cell receptor beta chains sequenced from a single sample in a study of blood T cell repertoires in COVID-19. Some clones are missing from TCRdb's copy, which holds only in-frame ones; the method was immunoSEQ multiplex PCR. The sample yields fewer than 150,000 clones, approximately 80% seen once. Sequences were obtained from peripheral blood. The source is an older man with acute or convalescent COVID-19.

The chain uses TRBV7-2 and TRBJ2-2, with 8 positions matching TRBD1. This CDR3 contains 14 residues. Germline V gene sequence: CDR1 SGHTA, CDR2 FQGNSA. V lost 3 bases, J lost 7 bases, and 4 bases stayed unmatched. CDR3 protein: CASSLGQEYGELFF. The CDR3, as DNA: TGTGCCAGCAGCTTGGGACAGGAATACGGGGAGCTGTTTTTT.

This chain joins TRBV5-4 and TRBJ2-3; TRBD2 might be the D (6 bases). CDR3 length: 15 amino acids. CDR1 is SGHNT, CDR2 YYREEE, per germline (reference sequence). Deletions cut 4 bases from V and 1 base from J, with 13 bases between. The CDR3: CASSLPGGRTDTQYF. CDR3 bases: TGTGCCAGCAGCCTACCCGGGGGTCGCACAGATACGCAGTATTTT.

The chain combines TRBV2 with TRBJ2-2; D is possibly TRBD2 (6 bases). Germline loops: CDR1 SNHLY, CDR2 FYNNEI. This CDR3 has 10 residues. CDR3 in DNA: TGTGCTGGAGGGGACGGGGAGCTGTTTTTT. As protein: CAGGDGELFF. Looking up the rest from reference TRBV2 and TRBJ2-2 gives the full variable domain: EPEVTQTPSHQVTQMGQEVILRCVPISNHLYFYWYRQILGQKVEFLVSFYNNEISEKSEIFDDQFSVERPDGSNFTLKIRSTKLEDSAMYFCAGGDGELFFGEGSRLTVL.

The V gene is TRBV27, the J gene TRBJ1-6, with no clear D. Germline-derived CDR1 and CDR2 are MNHEY and SMNVEV (reference sequence). This CDR3 comprises 15 residues. V was cut by 2 bases and J by 10 bases, with 15 bases left in between. The CDR3, as DNA: TGTGCCAGCAGTTTAGAGTTCGAGGGTCGGTCACCCCTCCACTTT. Its translation: CASSLEFEGRSPLHF.

This clone appeared a few times. This rearrangement joins TRBV10-3 to TRBJ1-1; D uncertain. From germline, CDR1 is ENHRY and CDR2 SYGVKD. The germline V and J ends were trimmed by 8 bases and 8 bases, with 18 bases remaining between them. This CDR3 has 13 amino acids. This CDR3 reads CAIHGTDRREAFF. The CDR3 DNA follows: TGTGCCATCCACGGCACAGATAGAAGGGAAGCTTTCTTT.

The CDR3 is CASSLATSGAYEQYF. CDR3 bases: TGTGCCAGCAGCTTAGCAACTAGCGGGGCTTACGAGCAGTACTTC. The V gene is TRBV11-1, the J gene TRBJ2-7, with 10 bases aligning to TRBD2. The CDR3 runs to 15 residues. Germline lookup yields CDR1 SGHAT and CDR2 FQDESV (reference sequence). Germline trimming cut 0 bases from V and 4 bases from J; bases unmatched to any gene: 3.

The chain joins TRBV7-2 to TRBJ1-4; possible D gene TRBD1, 5 bases. V was clipped by 2 bases and J by 0 bases, with 13 bases between them. CDR3 length: 17 residues. Germline V gene sequence: CDR1 SGHTA, CDR2 FQGNSA. The CDR3 spells CASSLTGNFATNEKLFF. CDR3 DNA: TGTGCCAGCAGCTTAACAGGCAACTTCGCAACTAATGAAAAACTGTTTTTT.

This chain joins TRBV19 and TRBJ1-5; 9 bases align to TRBD1. V was pared by 4 bases and J by 4 bases, with 2 bases of the junction left unmatched. The CDR3 covers 14 residues. Germline V gene sequence: CDR1 LNHDA, CDR2 SQIVND (reference sequence). CDR3 sequence: CASSRGQGNQPQHF. As DNA, the CDR3 is TGTGCCAGTAGTAGGGGACAGGGAAATCAGCCCCAGCATTTT.

The V call is TRBV6-2 or TRBV6-3, the J call TRBJ1-5; tentative D call: TRBD1 (5 bases). From germline, CDR1 is MNHEY and CDR2 SVGEGT. Deletions cut 2 bases from V and 6 bases from J, with 11 bases between. The CDR3 is made up of 14 amino acids. In DNA form, the CDR3 reads TGTGCCAGCAGTTACCATAGGGGTAGTCAGCCCCAGCATTTT. Translating it yields CASSYHRGSQPQHF.

The chain combines TRBV19 with TRBJ2-3, with 7 bases fitting TRBD1. Germline V gene data show CDR1 as LNHDA and CDR2 as SQIVND (reference sequence). There are 15 residues in the CDR3. V lost 4 bases to trimming and J lost 0 bases; unmatched junction nucleotides: 4. The CDR3 loop is CASSTRTGSTDTQYF. The CDR3 DNA sequence: TGTGCCAGTAGTACCCGGACAGGTAGCACAGATACGCAGTATTTT.

The chain has TRBV24-1 and TRBJ2-6; D ambiguous. Between the trimmed V and J ends, which lost 5 bases and 0 bases, there was a span of 7 bases. This CDR3 spans 15 amino acids. Per the germline V gene, CDR1 is KGHDR and CDR2 is SFDVKD. CDR3 bases: TGTGCCACCAGTGGTCTAAACTCTGGGGCCAACGTCCTGACTTTC. It encodes CATSGLNSGANVLTF.